These 31 T cell receptor beta chains were sequenced from one sample in a study of shared T cell receptors in the human thymus. Here immunoSEQ multiplex PCR was the method, and the copy in TCRdb shows in-frame clones only, minus some. This sample has just under 550,000 clones; 75% to 85% occur once, and the top ten carry about 0.013%. A further study also used this sample, focusing on human thymus T cells.

The sample was thymocytes. These receptors were obtained from a boy in the first two years of life with a congenital heart defect.

The genes are TRBV7-9 and TRBJ1-1; D is uncertain. CDR3 length: 17 residues. CDR1 and CDR2 (germline): SEHNR, FQNEAQ (reference sequence). Trimming removed 5 bases from V and 1 base from J, with 20 bases in between. The DNA for the CDR3 is TGTGCCAGCAGCGGCCGACAAACCCTGTTTTCGAACACTGAAGCTTTCTTT. It specifies CASSGRQTLFSNTEAFF.

This clone was counted between two and nine times. The chain has TRBV27 and TRBJ1-2; 7 bases are a match to TRBD1. Germline V gives CDR1 MNHEY, CDR2 SMNVEV (reference sequence). This CDR3 region has 12 residues. V was pared by 7 bases and J by 8 bases, with 7 bases of the junction left unmatched. The chain's CDR3 is CASKKNRGGYTF. The CDR3 DNA sequence: TGTGCCAGCAAGAAAAACAGGGGCGGCTACACCTTC.

The chain employs TRBV10-3 and TRBJ2-1, with 11 bases lining up with TRBD2. V was pared by 3 bases and J by 4 bases, with 5 bases of the junction left unmatched. Germline V gene sequence: CDR1 ENHRY, CDR2 SYGVKD. This CDR3 region has 16 residues. The chain's CDR3 is CAISDVGTSGYNEQFF. CDR3 DNA sequence: TGTGCCATCAGTGACGTGGGGACTAGCGGATACAATGAGCAGTTCTTC.

The chain recombines TRBV13 with TRBJ2-1; possibly TRBD2 for D (6 bases). Per the germline V gene, CDR1 is PRHDT and CDR2 is FYEKMQ (reference sequence). V lost 1 base to trimming and J lost 5 bases, with 12 bases between them. CDR3 size: 15 residues. CDR3 amino acids: CASSLAGEGHNEQFF. The CDR3 nucleotides read TGTGCCAGCAGCTTAGCGGGAGAAGGGCACAATGAGCAGTTCTTC.

The chain links TRBV9 to TRBJ2-7; the D gene is possibly TRBD2 (7 bases). Trimming cost V 0 bases and J 3 bases, with 16 bases left between them. The CDR3 consists of 16 residues. Germline V gives CDR1 SGDLS, CDR2 YYNGEE. DNA of the CDR3: TGTGCCAGCAGCGTAGAGAAGAGGGGGGGGATCTACGAGCAGTACTTC. Protein sequence: CASSVEKRGGIYEQYF.

The chain has TRBV6-1 and TRBJ2-1; 10 bases align to TRBD2. The length of the CDR3 is 15 residues. V gave up 7 bases and J gave up 7 bases; unmatched junction bases: 10. CDR1 MNHNS and CDR2 SASEGT come from the germline V gene. CDR3 in DNA: TGTGCCAGCACCTCGCTAGCGGGAGAATCGAATGAGCAGTTCTTC. It specifies CASTSLAGESNEQFF.

The V gene is TRBV30, the J gene TRBJ2-3, with a possible D match to TRBD1 (6 bases). The CDR3 has 14 amino acids. V was trimmed by 4 bases and J by 2 bases, leaving 13 bases between them. Germline CDR1 reads GTSNPN; CDR2 reads SVGIG (reference sequence). The CDR3 nucleotides are TGTGCCTGGATGGGGGCAGGGTTCACAGATACGCAGTATTTT. Its translation is CAWMGAGFTDTQYF.

CDR3 in DNA: TGTGCCAGCCGTAGGCGGGAGGGCCCCTACAATGAGCAGTTCTTC. Protein: CASRRREGPYNEQFF. This rearrangement joins TRBV2 to TRBJ2-1, with 9 bases lining up with TRBD2. The length of the CDR3 is 15 residues. From germline, CDR1 is SNHLY and CDR2 FYNNEI. V gave up 8 bases and J gave up 2 bases; unmatched junction bases: 7. Together with reference TRBV2 and TRBJ2-1, the CDR3 gives the full variable domain: EPEVTQTPSHQVTQMGQEVILRCVPISNHLYFYWYRQILGQKVEFLVSFYNNEISEKSEIFDDQFSVERPDGSNFTLKIRSTKLEDSAMYFCASRRREGPYNEQFFGPGTRLTVL.

The gene calls are TRBV30 and TRBJ1-4; D perhaps matches TRBD1 (5 bases). V was trimmed by 0 bases and J by 8 bases, leaving 22 bases between them. This CDR3 has 17 residues. Looked up from germline, CDR1 is GTSNPN and CDR2 is SVGIG (reference sequence). The CDR3 spells CAWSVGGGINWYEKLFF. The CDR3 nucleotides read TGTGCCTGGAGTGTCGGGGGGGGAATTAATTGGTACGAAAAACTGTTTTTT.

The chain combines TRBV5-6 with TRBJ2-1; 7 bases are a match to TRBD2. This CDR3 is 18 amino acids long. Trimming took 0 bases from V and 8 from J; bases not matched to a gene: 17. CDR1 is SGHDT and CDR2 is YYEEEE in the germline V gene. This chain's CDR3 is CASSLVGGPGRELDEQFF. CDR3 in DNA: TGTGCCAGCAGCTTGGTGGGGGGTCCGGGGCGGGAGTTGGATGAGCAGTTCTTC.

V gene TRBV6-5 combines with J gene TRBJ2-5; no clear D. This CDR3 is 14 amino acids long. Germline V gene lookup returns CDR1 MNHEY and CDR2 SVGAGI. Trimming pared 6 bases from V and 5 bases from J, leaving 16 bases between. CDR3 loop: CASSSIEHGETQYF. DNA for the CDR3: TGTGCCAGCAGCTCGATTGAGCACGGGGAGACCCAGTACTTC.

This clone was observed a handful of times. The chain uses TRBV7-9 and TRBJ2-5; no reliable D call. CDR1 is SEHNR and CDR2 is FQNEAQ in the germline V gene (reference sequence). There are 15 residues in the CDR3. V lost 3 bases and J lost 2, with 13 bases in between. CDR3 in DNA: TGTGCCAGCAGCTTCCACTCCCTCTCTCAAGAGACCCAGTACTTC. Protein sequence: CASSFHSLSQETQYF.

This clone was recorded a few times. The V gene is TRBV5-6, the J gene TRBJ1-2; D gene ambiguous. The germline V and J ends were trimmed by 1 base and 11 bases, with 9 bases remaining between them. CDR1 SGHDT and CDR2 YYEEEE come from the germline V gene. The CDR3 extends over 11 amino acids. The CDR3 protein is CASSLTSVYTF. In nucleotides, the CDR3 is TGTGCCAGCAGCTTGACGTCGGTTTACACCTTC.

The V and J genes are TRBV12-5 and TRBJ2-1, with 9 bases matching TRBD2. Germline CDR1 is LGHNT and CDR2 is FRNRAP. V was clipped by 0 bases and J by 8 bases; unmatched bases: 14. The CDR3 loop spans 18 amino acids. CDR3 DNA sequence: TGTGCTAGTGGTTTGGTCCAAGGGTTGACGCGGGAGGGGGATGAGCAGTTCTTC. Amino acids: CASGLVQGLTREGDEQFF.

The gene calls are TRBV4-1 and TRBJ2-5, with a weak D call TRBD2 (5 bases). V was cut by 1 base and J by 2 bases, with 17 bases left in between. The CDR3 totals 17 residues. Germline CDR1 is MGHRA and CDR2 is YSYEKL. The CDR3 loop is CASSQVPPGSSQETQYF. CDR3 DNA sequence: TGCGCCAGCAGCCAAGTCCCCCCGGGATCCTCACAAGAGACCCAGTACTTC.

The chain has TRBV4-3 and TRBJ2-2, with D possibly TRBD2 on 7 matching bases. CDR3 size: 17 residues. V lost 4 bases and J 4 bases, leaving 19 bases between the germline ends. Germline CDR1 is LGHNA and CDR2 is YSLEER. The CDR3 DNA reads TGCGCCAGCAGCCGGGAGGGGGGGAGGGCCGTCACCGGGGAGCTGTTTTTT. Translating gives CASSREGGRAVTGELFF.

The table lists this clone with a count of one. The chain links TRBV6-5 to TRBJ2-7; 9 bases agree with TRBD1. The CDR3 loop spans 16 amino acids. Germline V CDR1 and CDR2: MNHEY, SVGAGI. J was trimmed by 0 bases and V by 2 bases; bases with no gene match: 5. The CDR3 is CASSYLPTGGSYEQYF. In nucleotides, the CDR3 is TGTGCCAGCAGTTACCTCCCGACAGGGGGCTCCTACGAGCAGTACTTC.

This sequence joins TRBV11-1 and TRBJ2-7; no clear D. Trimming stripped 1 base from V and 2 bases from J, with 12 bases between. This CDR3 has 15 amino acids. Looked up from germline, CDR1 is SGHAT and CDR2 is FQDESV (reference sequence). In nucleotides, the CDR3 is TGTGCCAGCAGCTTAGGAGGCGGCGGAACCTACGAGCAGTACTTC. It yields the protein CASSLGGGGTYEQYF.

The chain uses TRBV25-1 and TRBJ2-3; 8 bases match TRBD2. Germline V lookup: CDR1 MGHDK, CDR2 SYGVNS. This CDR3 is 16 amino acids long. The trim removed 4 bases at V and 6 bases at J, leaving 12 bases unmatched. The CDR3 loop reads CASSAPTSEGTDTQYF. The CDR3 DNA reads as TGTGCCAGCAGTGCCCCGACTAGCGAGGGAACGGATACGCAGTATTTT.

The chain recombines TRBV4-3 with TRBJ2-7, with 7 bases that match TRBD2. J lost 9 bases, V lost 1 base, and 15 bases had no gene match. This CDR3 is 16 amino acids long. Germline V gene sequence: CDR1 LGHNA, CDR2 YSLEER. The CDR3 sequence is CASSQGRRGSHLGQYF. The CDR3 nucleotides are TGCGCCAGCAGCCAAGGCCGTCGCGGGAGCCATCTAGGGCAGTACTTC.

The chain carries TRBV19 and TRBJ2-2; TRBD2 is a possible D gene (6 bases). The CDR3 is 14 residues long. Germline assignment: CDR1 LNHDA and CDR2 SQIVND (reference sequence). Trimming left V 10 bases short and J 5 bases short, with 17 bases between. CDR3 sequence: CATRGIVWTGELFF. For the CDR3, the DNA is TGTGCCACACGCGGGATTGTTTGGACCGGGGAGCTGTTTTTT. The full variable domain, rest sourced from reference TRBV19 and TRBJ2-2, is DGGITQSPKYLFRKEGQNVTLSCEQNLNHDAMYWYRQDPGQGLRLIYYSQIVNDFQKGDIAEGYSVSREKKESFPLTVTSAQKNPTAFYLCATRGIVWTGELFFGEGSRLTVL.

This clone has a handful of counts. J is TRBJ1-1 and V is TRBV21-1; the table's D call, TRBD1, has no DNA check behind it. TRBV21-1 is recorded as a pseudogene. This CDR3 contains 18 residues. The CDR3 coding sequence is TGTGCCAGCAGCAAAGTTCGTCCGGGACAGGGGAGGAACACTGAAGCTTTCTTT. It translates to CASSKVRPGQGRNTEAFF.

The genes are TRBV30 and TRBJ2-2; 9 nucleotides agree with TRBD1. This CDR3 comprises 16 residues. Germline lookup yields CDR1 GTSNPN and CDR2 SVGIG (reference sequence). Germline trimming cut 4 bases from V and 6 bases from J; bases unmatched to any gene: 12. CDR3 in amino acids: CAWILPGTGFSGELFF. In DNA, the CDR3 is TGTGCCTGGATCCTACCCGGGACAGGGTTTTCCGGGGAGCTGTTTTTT.

The V and J genes are TRBV14 and TRBJ2-7; TRBD2 agrees at 12 bases. Germline trimming cut 1 base from V and 0 bases from J; bases unmatched to any gene: 13. The CDR3 loop spans 20 amino acids. Per the germline V gene, CDR1 is SGHDN and CDR2 is FVKESK. CDR3 sequence: CASSQGSGDRTSGNSYEQYF. The CDR3 region has the DNA TGTGCCAGCAGCCAAGGCTCAGGGGACCGGACTAGCGGGAACTCCTACGAGCAGTACTTC.

CDR3 protein: CASSTLREGEQYF. The CDR3 nucleotides are TGTGCCAGCAGTACCTTGAGGGAGGGCGAGCAGTACTTC. V gene TRBV27 combines with J gene TRBJ2-7; 7 bases match TRBD2. Germline values: CDR1 MNHEY, CDR2 SMNVEV (reference sequence). This CDR3 region has 13 residues. V was pared by 5 bases and J by 6 bases, with 7 bases of the junction left unmatched.

This sequence joins TRBV12-5 and TRBJ2-7; 7 bases fit TRBD2. The CDR3 loop spans 17 amino acids. Germline values: CDR1 LGHNT, CDR2 FRNRAP. Trimming removed 9 bases from V and 3 bases from J; junction bases left unmatched: 20. CDR3 protein: CARIGGRREETLYEQYF. The CDR3 coding sequence is TGTGCTAGGATAGGCGGGCGTCGGGAGGAAACCCTCTACGAGCAGTACTTC.

The chain uses TRBV5-8 and TRBJ2-7, with 11 positions matching TRBD2. The CDR3 length is 15 residues. Germline CDR1 SGHTS, CDR2 YDEGEE. Trimming removed 0 bases from V and 3 bases from J; junction bases left unmatched: 2. In nucleotides, the CDR3 is TGTGCCAGCAGCTTGGGGACTAGCGGGCTCTACGAGCAGTACTTC. Translating it yields CASSLGTSGLYEQYF.

The rearrangement uses TRBV19 and TRBJ2-7; TRBD1 aligns across 9 bases. The CDR3 has 13 amino acids. Germline V gene lookup returns CDR1 LNHDA and CDR2 SQIVND (reference sequence). J lost 4 bases, V lost 3 bases, and 1 base had no gene match. The CDR3 is CASSIGTGYEQYF. The DNA of the CDR3 is TGTGCCAGTAGTATCGGGACAGGGTACGAGCAGTACTTC. Based on the CDR3 plus reference TRBV19 and TRBJ2-7, the full variable domain is DGGITQSPKYLFRKEGQNVTLSCEQNLNHDAMYWYRQDPGQGLRLIYYSQIVNDFQKGDIAEGYSVSREKKESFPLTVTSAQKNPTAFYLCASSIGTGYEQYFGPGTRLTVT.

This clone was detected once. J is TRBJ2-7 and V is TRBV19, with TRBD2 matching over 7 bases. Germline lookup yields CDR1 LNHDA and CDR2 SQIVND (reference sequence). The V segment lost 5 bases and the J segment 0 bases; nucleotides outside the gene matches: 1. The CDR3 is 13 residues long. The CDR3 DNA follows: TGTGCCAGTAGTTCTAGCGGCTCCTACGAGCAGTACTTC. This encodes CASSSSGSYEQYF.

The chain has TRBV4-2 and TRBJ2-5; 13 bases map to TRBD2. Germline CDR1 is LGHNA and CDR2 is YNFKEQ. With 4 bases clipped from V and 5 bases from J, the junction kept 4 bases outside the gene matches. This CDR3 spans 15 amino acids. CDR3 sequence: CASSLRLAGGETQYF. For the CDR3, the DNA is TGTGCCAGCAGCCTGCGACTAGCGGGAGGTGAGACCCAGTACTTC.

The chain carries TRBV19 and TRBJ1-2; perhaps TRBD1 as D (5 bases). The CDR3 sequence is 13 residues long. Germline V gives CDR1 LNHDA, CDR2 SQIVND (reference sequence). V was trimmed by 8 bases and J by 6 bases, leaving 16 bases between them. CDR3 DNA sequence: TGTGCCAGTGCCCGAGGAGGGGCCGATGGCTACACCTTC. Encoded protein: CASARGGADGYTF.